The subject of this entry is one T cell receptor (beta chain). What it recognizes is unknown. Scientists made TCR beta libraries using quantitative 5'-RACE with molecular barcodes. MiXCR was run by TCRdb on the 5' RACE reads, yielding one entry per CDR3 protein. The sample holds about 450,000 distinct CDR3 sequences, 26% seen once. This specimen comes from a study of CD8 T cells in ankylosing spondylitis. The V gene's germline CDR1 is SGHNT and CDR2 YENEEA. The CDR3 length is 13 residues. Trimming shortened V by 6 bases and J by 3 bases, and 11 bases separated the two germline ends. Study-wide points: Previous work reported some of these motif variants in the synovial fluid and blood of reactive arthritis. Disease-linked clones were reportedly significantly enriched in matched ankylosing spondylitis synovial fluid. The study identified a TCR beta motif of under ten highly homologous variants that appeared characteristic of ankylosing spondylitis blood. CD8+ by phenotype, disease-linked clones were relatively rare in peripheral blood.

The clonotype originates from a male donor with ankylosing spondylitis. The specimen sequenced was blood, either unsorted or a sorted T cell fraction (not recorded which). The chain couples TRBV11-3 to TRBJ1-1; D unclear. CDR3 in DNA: TGTGCCAGCAGTCCCTCTCCAGACACTGAAGCTTTCTTT. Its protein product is CASSPSPDTEAFF.